This TCR beta chain was obtained from a study of blood T cell repertoires in COVID-19. Overall study context: Specimens from acute and convalescent COVID-19 originated in the United States, Italy and Spain.

In the authors' methods: Reference gene primer amplification in the assay estimated nucleated cell counts. TCRdb keeps only in-frame clones here, not all; method: immunoSEQ multiplex PCR. The V and J calls and clone size are taken from that table; D and trimming were inferred from the DNA. The profile shows around 110,000 clones, around four fifths of them singletons. CDR3 size: 15 residues. Trimming stripped 3 bases from V and 6 bases from J, with 16 bases between. Germline V CDR1 and CDR2: SGHRS, YFSETQ. This sequence was found in a man in his 70s with active or convalescent COVID-19. The specimen was peripheral blood. The V gene is TRBV5-1, the J gene TRBJ2-1; the D gene is possibly TRBD2 (5 bases). CDR3 DNA sequence: TGCGCCAGCAGCTCGGACGTACTCGGGGTCAATGAGCAGTTCTTC. Protein sequence: CASSSDVLGVNEQFF.